One and the same sample provided the 21 T cell receptor beta chains below, sequenced in a study of early T cells in non-severe SARS-CoV-2 infection. TCRdb ran MiXCR on the 5' RACE reads and lists one entry per CDR3 protein. This sample has 52,000 or so distinct CDR3 sequences, with under 8% found just once. The specimen comprised whole blood, sampled at baseline. The receptor source for this set is an adult who was a healthcare worker with PCR-confirmed SARS-CoV-2 infection or an uninfected control (not recorded which).

The chain employs TRBV29-1 and TRBJ1-2, with D possibly matching TRBD1 (5 bases). Germline V gene lookup returns CDR1 SQVTM and CDR2 ANQGSEA. Trimming removed 7 bases from V and 7 bases from J, with 25 bases in between. This CDR3 spans 15 amino acids. CDR3 protein: CSAAELAGLFSGYTF. The CDR3 DNA reads TGCAGCGCCGCTGAACTGGCAGGGCTTTTTAGTGGCTACACCTTC.

This clonotype has a count of ten or more. The rearrangement joins TRBV5-6 to TRBJ2-1, with D possibly being TRBD2 (5 bases). Trimming left V 3 bases short and J 13 bases short, with 11 bases between. Germline loops: CDR1 SGHDT, CDR2 YYEEEE. The CDR3 consists of 11 residues. CDR3 sequence reads: CASSSSRKQFF. In nucleotides, the CDR3 is TGTGCCAGCAGCTCTAGCCGGAAACAGTTCTTC.

This clonotype appeared many times. The V gene is TRBV9, the J gene TRBJ2-7; 7 bases are a match to TRBD1. CDR1 SGDLS and CDR2 YYNGEE come from the germline V gene. This CDR3 is 14 amino acids long. The ends lost 3 bases at V and 2 bases at J; junction bases unmatched: 5. The CDR3 is CASSEGDSAYEQYF. Here the CDR3 DNA reads TGTGCCAGCAGCGAAGGGGACAGTGCCTACGAGCAGTACTTC.

This clonotype was seen ten or more times. The rearrangement joins TRBV20-1 to TRBJ2-3; 10 nucleotides match TRBD1. In germline, CDR1 is DFQATT, CDR2 SNEGSKA (reference sequence). V dropped 6 bases and J dropped 2; count of bases not matched to a gene: 5. The CDR3 covers 14 residues. The CDR3 DNA reads as TGCAGTGCGCCCGGGACAGGGGCCACAGATACGCAGTATTTT. It specifies CSAPGTGATDTQYF.

The table lists this clonotype with a few counts. The V call is TRBV27, the J call TRBJ2-1; D call uncertain. This CDR3 contains 13 residues. The germline gives CDR1 MNHEY, CDR2 SMNVEV (reference sequence). The germline V and J ends were trimmed by 8 bases and 0 bases, with 8 bases remaining between them. The CDR3 DNA follows: TGTGCCAGCCGTCGTAGCTCCTACAATGAGCAGTTCTTC. This encodes CASRRSSYNEQFF.

This clonotype appeared a few times. The chain carries TRBV28 and TRBJ1-2; D might be TRBD1 (6 bases). The ends were cut back, 3 bases at V and 7 bases at J, with 15 bases in the middle. Per the germline V gene, CDR1 is MDHEN and CDR2 is SYDVKM. There are 14 residues in the CDR3. CDR3 amino acids: CASSFFGGAGGYTF. For the CDR3, the DNA is TGTGCCAGCAGTTTTTTTGGGGGCGCTGGTGGCTACACCTTC.

Ten or more counts support this clonotype. The V gene is TRBV6-6, the J gene TRBJ2-5; D tentatively reads TRBD1 or TRBD2 (5 bases each). The germline V and J ends were trimmed by 6 bases and 5 bases, with 13 bases remaining between them. This CDR3 has 13 residues. The germline V gene encodes CDR1 MNHNY and CDR2 SVGAGI (reference sequence). Here the CDR3 reads CASSRVGSETQYF. CDR3 bases: TGTGCCAGCAGCAGGGTAGGGAGCGAGACCCAGTACTTC.

This clonotype was counted ten times or more. The chain combines TRBV7-8 with TRBJ1-3, with D possibly being TRBD1 (5 bases). V was trimmed by 6 bases and J by 0 bases, leaving 12 bases between them. Germline values: CDR1 SGHVS, CDR2 FQNEAQ. The length of the CDR3 is 15 residues. CDR3: CASSHDSYSGNTIYF. Here the CDR3 DNA reads TGTGCCAGCAGTCACGACAGCTACTCTGGAAACACCATATATTTT.

This clonotype has at least ten counts. The rearrangement links TRBV7-3 to TRBJ2-5; D gene unclear. V dropped 5 bases and J dropped 3 bases, with 13 bases sitting between them. Germline V gene data show CDR1 as SGHTA and CDR2 as FQGTGA. The CDR3 loop spans 14 amino acids. The CDR3 loop is CASSPRAGEETQYF. CDR3 coding DNA: TGTGCCAGCAGCCCAAGGGCAGGCGAAGAGACCCAGTACTTC.

This clonotype has ten or more counts. The rearrangement joins TRBV10-3 to TRBJ2-7; tentative D call: TRBD1 (6 bases). V was trimmed by 6 bases and J by 2 bases, leaving 14 bases between them. The CDR3 totals 14 residues. Germline V lookup: CDR1 ENHRY, CDR2 SYGVKD. CDR3 nucleotides: TGTGCCATCAGCTCAAGGGACACAACCTACGAGCAGTACTTC. Residues: CAISSRDTTYEQYF.

This clonotype has at least ten counts. This rearrangement joins TRBV5-1 to TRBJ2-5, with 7 bases aligning to TRBD1. Per the germline V gene, CDR1 is SGHRS and CDR2 is YFSETQ. The V segment lost 0 bases and the J segment 4 bases; nucleotides outside the gene matches: 9. The CDR3 loop spans 16 amino acids. CDR3 sequence: CASSLEYRGIGETQYF. CDR3 sequence (DNA): TGCGCCAGCAGCTTGGAGTACAGGGGAATAGGAGAGACCCAGTACTTC.

The rearrangement uses TRBV11-3 and TRBJ2-2; no clear D gene. Trimming took 5 bases from V and 4 from J, leaving 17 bases between them. The CDR3 loop spans 16 amino acids. From germline, CDR1 is SGHNT and CDR2 YENEEA. The CDR3 loop is CASSERAPFRTGELFF. CDR3 in DNA: TGTGCCAGCAGCGAACGGGCTCCCTTTCGCACCGGGGAGCTGTTTTTT.

In its sample, this clonotype was seen a few times. The chain couples TRBV6-2 or TRBV6-3 to TRBJ1-1; maybe TRBD1 (6 bases). V dropped 2 bases and J dropped 4 bases, with 8 bases sitting between them. There are 13 residues in the CDR3. Germline V gene lookup returns CDR1 MNHEY and CDR2 SVGEGT. Written as DNA, the CDR3 is TGTGCCAGCAGTTACGAGGACAGCACTGAAGCTTTCTTT. This sequence encodes CASSYEDSTEAFF.

This clonotype showed up many times. The genes are TRBV12-3 or TRBV12-4 and TRBJ1-5; D might be TRBD1 (5 bases). V shed 3 bases and J shed 11 bases, with 17 bases lying between them. The CDR3 sequence is 14 residues long. The CDR3 DNA follows: TGTGCCAGCAGTTTGCGGGGTGTTGCGGGGGCCCAGCATTTT. Encoded protein: CASSLRGVAGAQHF.

V usage is TRBV9 and J usage is TRBJ2-1; D not certain. CDR1 and CDR2 from the germline V gene are SGDLS and YYNGEE. Trimming pared 4 bases from V and 6 bases from J, leaving 17 bases between. The CDR3 loop spans 15 amino acids. The CDR3 region is CASSPHVNDVNEQFF. The CDR3 DNA is TGTGCCAGCAGCCCCCATGTGAACGACGTCAATGAGCAGTTCTTC.

The genes are TRBV27 and TRBJ2-3; 7 positions agree with TRBD1. Germline trimming cut 1 base from V and 6 bases from J; bases unmatched to any gene: 1. This CDR3 is built from 13 residues. Germline CDR1 reads MNHEY; CDR2 reads SMNVEV (reference sequence). CDR3 sequence reads: CASSLFRGDTQYF. The DNA of the CDR3 is TGTGCCAGCAGTTTATTCAGGGGGGATACGCAGTATTTT.

This clonotype was counted between two and nine times. This sequence joins TRBV12-3 or TRBV12-4 and TRBJ2-7; 10 nucleotides line up with TRBD1. V shed 6 bases, J shed 7 bases, and the junction held 9 bases outside the gene matches. The CDR3 is 14 amino acids. CDR3 sequence reads: CASSPGDRGGEQYF. CDR3 bases: TGTGCCAGCAGCCCAGGGGACAGGGGAGGGGAGCAGTACTTC.

This clonotype was counted ten times or more. V gene TRBV5-1 combines with J gene TRBJ2-5, with 13 positions matching TRBD2. V was pared by 2 bases and J by 0 bases, with 10 bases of the junction left unmatched. This CDR3 contains 19 residues. CDR1 and CDR2 from the germline V gene are SGHRS and YFSETQ. The CDR3 loop is CASSFPTGLAGSNQETQYF. The CDR3 DNA reads TGCGCCAGCAGCTTTCCTACGGGACTAGCGGGGAGCAACCAAGAGACCCAGTACTTC.

This clonotype was recorded many times. The chain recombines TRBV4-3 with TRBJ1-4, with TRBD1 matching 8 bases. With 4 bases clipped from V and 3 bases from J, the junction kept 4 bases outside the gene matches. The CDR3 totals 15 residues. Germline CDR1 LGHNA, CDR2 YSLEER. The CDR3 region has the DNA TGCGCCAGCAGCCGCCTGACAGGGGCTAATGAAAAACTGTTTTTT. Its translation: CASSRLTGANEKLFF.

This clonotype came up many times. V is TRBV5-3 and J is TRBJ1-1; 8 nucleotides line up with TRBD1. TRBV5-3 is an open reading frame whose function is uncertain. This CDR3 comprises 14 residues. The V segment lost 4 bases and the J segment 0 bases; nucleotides outside the gene matches: 2. CDR3 in DNA: TGTGCCAGAAGCCCAGGGGGCCTGAACACTGAAGCTTTCTTT. It yields the protein CARSPGGLNTEAFF.

The table lists this clonotype with many counts. The CDR3 bases are TGCAGTGCTAGTAAGGCGGGGGGACGCGACACCGGGGAGCTGTTTTTT. Amino acids: CSASKAGGRDTGELFF. J is TRBJ2-2 and V is TRBV20-1; 8 bases are shared with TRBD2. Germline V gives CDR1 DFQATT, CDR2 SNEGSKA (reference sequence). The CDR3 has 16 amino acids. V was clipped by 3 bases and J by 3 bases; unmatched bases: 9.